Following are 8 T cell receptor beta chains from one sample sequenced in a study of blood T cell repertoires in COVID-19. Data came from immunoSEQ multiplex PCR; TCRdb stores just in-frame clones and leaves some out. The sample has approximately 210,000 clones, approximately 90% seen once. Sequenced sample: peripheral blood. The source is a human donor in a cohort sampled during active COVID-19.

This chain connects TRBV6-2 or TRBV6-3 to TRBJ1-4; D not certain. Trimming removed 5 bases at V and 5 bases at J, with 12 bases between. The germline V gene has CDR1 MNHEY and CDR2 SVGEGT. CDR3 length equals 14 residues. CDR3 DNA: TGTGCCAGCAGTCGTGGTCAGAAGAATGAAAAACTGTTTTTT. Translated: CASSRGQKNEKLFF.

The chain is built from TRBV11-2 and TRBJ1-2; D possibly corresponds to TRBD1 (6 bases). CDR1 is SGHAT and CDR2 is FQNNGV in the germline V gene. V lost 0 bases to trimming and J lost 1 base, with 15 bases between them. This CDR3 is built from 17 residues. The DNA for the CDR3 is TGTGCCAGCAGCTTAGATCCGACAGGTCCTCATAACTATGGCTACACCTTC. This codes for CASSLDPTGPHNYGYTF.

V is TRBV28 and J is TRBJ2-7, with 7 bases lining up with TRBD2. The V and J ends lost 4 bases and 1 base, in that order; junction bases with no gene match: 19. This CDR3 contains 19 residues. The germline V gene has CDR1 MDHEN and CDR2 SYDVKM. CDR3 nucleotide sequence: TGTGCCAGCAGTTCAGGTTGGGGGGGAACTTACTCCATTTCCTACGAGCAGTACTTC. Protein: CASSSGWGGTYSISYEQYF.

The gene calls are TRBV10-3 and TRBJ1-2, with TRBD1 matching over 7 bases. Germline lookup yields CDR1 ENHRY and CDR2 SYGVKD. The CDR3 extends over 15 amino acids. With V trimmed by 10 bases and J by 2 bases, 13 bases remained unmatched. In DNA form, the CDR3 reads TGTGCCACCTCCCCAACAGGGGACTCGAACTATGGCTACACCTTC. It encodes CATSPTGDSNYGYTF.

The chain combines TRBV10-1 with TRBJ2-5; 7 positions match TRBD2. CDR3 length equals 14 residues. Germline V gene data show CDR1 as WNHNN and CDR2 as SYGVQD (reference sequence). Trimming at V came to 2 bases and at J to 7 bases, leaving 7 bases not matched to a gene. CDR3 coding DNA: TGCGCCAGCAGTGAGGGACTAGGGGTGGGGACCCAGTACTTC. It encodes CASSEGLGVGTQYF.

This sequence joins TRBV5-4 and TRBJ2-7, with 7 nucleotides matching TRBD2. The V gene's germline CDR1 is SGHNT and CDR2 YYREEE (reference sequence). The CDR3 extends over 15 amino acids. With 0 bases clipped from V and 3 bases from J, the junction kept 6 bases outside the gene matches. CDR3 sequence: CASSLGAGVVYEQYF. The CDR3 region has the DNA TGTGCCAGCAGCTTGGGGGCGGGAGTTGTCTACGAGCAGTACTTC.

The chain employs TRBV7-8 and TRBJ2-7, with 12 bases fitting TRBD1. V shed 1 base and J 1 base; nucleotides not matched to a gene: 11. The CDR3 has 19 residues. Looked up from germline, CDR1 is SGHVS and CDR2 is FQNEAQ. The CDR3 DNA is TGTGCCAGCAGCTTAGGATCCGGGACAGGGGGCCCCCGGTCCTACGAGCAGTACTTC. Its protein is CASSLGSGTGGPRSYEQYF.

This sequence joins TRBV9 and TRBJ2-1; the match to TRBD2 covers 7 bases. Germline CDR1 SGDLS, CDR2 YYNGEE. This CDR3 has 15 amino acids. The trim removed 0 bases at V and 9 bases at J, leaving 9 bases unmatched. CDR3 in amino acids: CASSVGWEGLSEQFF. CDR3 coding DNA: TGTGCCAGCAGCGTAGGGTGGGAGGGCCTCAGTGAGCAGTTCTTC.